The rows below give T cell receptor beta chains drawn from one sample of a study of blood T cell repertoires in COVID-19. Libraries were prepared by immunoSEQ multiplex PCR; TCRdb keeps only in-frame clonotypes and omits some of them. The profile shows roughly 35,000 clones, around 87% of them singletons. The source material was peripheral blood. Source of these receptors: a human donor in a cohort sampled during active COVID-19. Both conserved end residues are part of each CDR3. The D gene is left open where the match is weak. Where a row states a size, it is once, few, many or the class of an expanded clone; other rows omit it.

>NA|TRBJ2-7|NA|TRBV5-1
TGCGCCAGCAGCCCGCAGGGTAACTACGAGCAGTACTTC
CASSPQGNYEQYF
>TRBD1|TRBJ1-1|NA|TRBV7-2
TGTGCCAGCAGCGCCGGACAGGGCACTGAAGCTTTCTTT
CASSAGQGTEAFF
>NA|TRBJ2-4|NA|TRBV10-1
TGCGCCAGCAAGCCAGGCAAGGCCAAAAACATTCAGTACTTC
CASKPGKAKNIQYF
>TRBD1|TRBJ2-3|few|TRBV29-1
TGCAGCGTTGAGGACAGGGGATCAGATACGCAGTATTTT
CSVEDRGSDTQYF
>NA|TRBJ2-5|NA|TRBV5-6
TGTGCCAGCAGCCTCCAGGGGAACCAAGAGACCCAGTACTTC
CASSLQGNQETQYF
>TRBD1|TRBJ1-1|NA|TRBV18
TGTGCCAGCTCACCAGGCCAACAGGGGGGCACTGAAGCTTTCTTT
CASSPGQQGGTEAFF
>NA|TRBJ1-2|NA|TRBV3-1/TRBV3-2
TGTGCCAGCAGCGCACGACAGCCTCTTGATGGCTACACCTTC
CASSARQPLDGYTF
>NA|TRBJ2-7|few|TRBV14
TGTGCCAGCAGGGGGGACAATCTCAAGTTC
CASRGDNLKF
>NA|TRBJ1-6|once|TRBV28
TGTGCCAGCTTACGGACTCAGGTTTCACCCCTCCACTTT
CASLRTQVSPLHF
>NA|TRBJ1-1|NA|TRBV5-4
TGTGCCAGCAGCTTGCAGGGGGAAGCTTTCTTT
CASSLQGEAFF
>TRBD1|TRBJ1-6|NA|TRBV5-1
TGCGCCAGCAGCTTGGTACAGGGGGCGTCACCGTTATCTTCACCCCTCCACTTT
CASSLVQGASPLSSPLHF
>NA|TRBJ2-1|NA|TRBV7-9
TGTGCCAGCATCGGGGCAGCGGGCAACTCCTACAATGAGCAGTTCTTC
CASIGAAGNSYNEQFF
>TRBD1|TRBJ1-1|NA|TRBV7-9
TGTGCCAGCAGCTTAGAGGGACAGTCTAACACTGAAGCTTTCTTT
CASSLEGQSNTEAFF
>TRBD1|TRBJ2-1|NA|TRBV3-1/TRBV3-2
TGTGCCAGCAGCCTCCGACAGGGGGCAAGGCATGAGCAGTTCTTC
CASSLRQGARHEQFF
>NA|TRBJ1-4|NA|TRBV7-6
TGTGCCAGCAGCTTATACGGGCAGGGTGTGGGTGAAAAACTGTTTTTT
CASSLYGQGVGEKLFF
>NA|TRBJ2-2|NA|TRBV24-1
TGTGCCACCAGTCTCTATACCACCGGGGAGCTGTTTTTT
CATSLYTTGELFF
>TRBD1|TRBJ2-3|NA|TRBV9
TGTGCCAGCAGCGTAGGGATGGGGACAGGGGGAACAGATACGCAGTATTTT
CASSVGMGTGGTDTQYF
>NA|TRBJ2-1|NA|TRBV28
TGTGCCAGCAGTTCACAGGGCCGCAATGAGCAGTTCTTC
CASSSQGRNEQFF
>TRBD1|TRBJ1-2|NA|TRBV10-3
TGTGCCATCAGTGAGGGGACAGGGGGCTTGTCCTCTCGCTACACCTTC
CAISEGTGGLSSRYTF
>TRBD2|TRBJ2-1|NA|TRBV10-3
TGTGCCATCGGGCAGCGGGGGGGATACAATGAGCAGTTCTTC
CAIGQRGGYNEQFF
>NA|TRBJ2-6|NA|TRBV19
TGTGCCAGTAGTATAGAGACCGGGGACACCGGGGCCAACGTCCTGACTTTC
CASSIETGDTGANVLTF
>NA|TRBJ2-2|NA|TRBV5-4
TGTGCCAGCAGCCCTCCGCGGAGCACCGGGGAGCTGTTTTTT
CASSPPRSTGELFF
>NA|TRBJ1-1|once|TRBV7-2
TGTGCCAGCAGCCCATACGTTAGCACTGAAGCTTTCTTT
CASSPYVSTEAFF
>NA|TRBJ2-3|NA|TRBV5-1
TGCGCCAGCAGCTTGGGAGGAGCAGATACGCAGTATTTT
CASSLGGADTQYF
>TRBD1|TRBJ1-3|NA|TRBV7-9
TGTGCCAGCAGCTTTACAGGGGACGGAAACACCATATATTTT
CASSFTGDGNTIYF
>TRBD1|TRBJ2-2|NA|TRBV5-1
TGCGCCAGCAGCCCCGGACAGGGGGCCGCCGGGGAGCTGTTTTTT
CASSPGQGAAGELFF
>NA|TRBJ2-5|NA|TRBV5-1
TGCGCCAGCAGCGACTTTAGAGGGGGGGCGCCCCGTGAGACCCAGTACTTC
CASSDFRGGAPRETQYF
>TRBD1|TRBJ2-1|NA|TRBV7-9
TGTGCCAGCAGCTTGGCCGGGACAGGGGTGAATGAGCAGTTCTTC
CASSLAGTGVNEQFF
>NA|TRBJ2-5|NA|TRBV10-3
TGTGCCTCCCAGGGGTTTCCACAAGAGACCCAGTACTTC
CASQGFPQETQYF
>TRBD1|TRBJ1-5|NA|TRBV18
TGTGCCAGCTCACCACCGGGACAGGGAGGGAAGAATCAGCCCCAGCATTTT
CASSPPGQGGKNQPQHF
>TRBD1|TRBJ1-3|NA|TRBV7-6
TGTGCCAGCAGCTTCCGGGACAGCGGAAACACCATATATTTT
CASSFRDSGNTIYF
>NA|TRBJ1-1|once|TRBV6-2/TRBV6-3
TGTGCCAGCAGTTACTCGAAGAGAGAAGCTTTCTTT
CASSYSKREAFF
>NA|TRBJ1-1|NA|TRBV18
TGTGCCAGCTCATCGGGGAATTTCATGAACACTGAAGCTTTCTTT
CASSSGNFMNTEAFF
>TRBD2|TRBJ2-7|NA|TRBV5-1
TGCGCCAGCAGCCGGACTAGCGGGGGGCCTCCCTACGAGCAGTACTTC
CASSRTSGGPPYEQYF
>TRBD1|TRBJ2-7|NA|TRBV4-3
TGCGCCAGCAGCCAAGGGACAGGGCTGTCCTACGAGCAGTACTTC
CASSQGTGLSYEQYF
>TRBD1|TRBJ2-1|NA|TRBV7-2
TGTGCCAGCAGCGAGACAGGGTACCCCTACAATGAGCAGTTCTTC
CASSETGYPYNEQFF
>NA|TRBJ2-7|NA|TRBV5-5
TGTGCCAGCAGCCAGCAACAGGTTAGCGAGCAGTACTTC
CASSQQQVSEQYF
>NA|TRBJ1-1|NA|TRBV18
TGTGCCAGCTCACCACTTTCAGGGGCGAACACTGAAGCTTTCTTT
CASSPLSGANTEAFF
>TRBD1|TRBJ1-1|NA|TRBV18
TGTGCCAGCGCACAGGGGGCCAACACTGAAGCTTTCTTT
CASAQGANTEAFF
>NA|TRBJ1-6|NA|TRBV7-2
TGTGCCAGCAGCTTAAACGGACGGAGGAATTCACCCCTCCACTTT
CASSLNGRRNSPLHF
>NA|TRBJ1-3|few|TRBV30
TGTGCCTGGAGTGCCCTGGGGGGGGAATCGGGAAACACCATATATTTT
CAWSALGGESGNTIYF
>TRBD1|TRBJ2-5|few|TRBV7-2
TGTGCCAGCAGCTTCAGGGGGCTGACAGAGACCCAGTACTTC
CASSFRGLTETQYF
>NA|TRBJ2-6|NA|TRBV6-4
TGTGCCAGCAGTAAAAGCCCGACGGAGGGGTCTGGGGCCAACGTCCTGACTTTC
CASSKSPTEGSGANVLTF
>NA|TRBJ2-2|NA|TRBV18
TGTGCCAGCTCACCACCGCTGGGGCAAGCGAACACCGGGGAGCTGTTTTTT
CASSPPLGQANTGELFF
>TRBD2|TRBJ2-1|NA|TRBV6-5
TGTGCCAGCGGCGGGGGGGGCTCCTACAATGAGCAGTTCTTC
CASGGGGSYNEQFF
>NA|TRBJ1-2|once|TRBV28
TGTGCCAGCAGGGCTTCAGGGTCCGATGTTCGGTATGGCTACACCTTC
CASRASGSDVRYGYTF
>NA|TRBJ1-5|few|TRBV2
TGTGCCAGCAGTGAAATGGCTGAGGGTCAGCCCCAGCATTTT
CASSEMAEGQPQHF
>TRBD2|TRBJ2-1|NA|TRBV28
TGTGCCAGCAGTTCCGACGGGACTAGCAGGGGTAGTGAGCAGTTCTTC
CASSSDGTSRGSEQFF
>TRBD1|TRBJ1-5|NA|TRBV24-1
TGTGCCACACAGGGGGGAGATCAGCCCCAGCATTTT
CATQGGDQPQHF
>NA|TRBJ2-7|NA|TRBV5-1
TGCGCCAGCAGCCCGACACTAGGGGGGGGCGAGCAGTACTTC
CASSPTLGGGEQYF
>TRBD1|TRBJ2-2|NA|TRBV19
TGTGCCAGTAGTCTTTACACCGGGACAGGGTTGACCGGGGAGCTGTTTTTT
CASSLYTGTGLTGELFF
>NA|TRBJ1-2|NA|TRBV5-5
TGTGCCAGCAGCTTGGGTTATAACAGGTGGGGTGGCTACACCTTC
CASSLGYNRWGGYTF